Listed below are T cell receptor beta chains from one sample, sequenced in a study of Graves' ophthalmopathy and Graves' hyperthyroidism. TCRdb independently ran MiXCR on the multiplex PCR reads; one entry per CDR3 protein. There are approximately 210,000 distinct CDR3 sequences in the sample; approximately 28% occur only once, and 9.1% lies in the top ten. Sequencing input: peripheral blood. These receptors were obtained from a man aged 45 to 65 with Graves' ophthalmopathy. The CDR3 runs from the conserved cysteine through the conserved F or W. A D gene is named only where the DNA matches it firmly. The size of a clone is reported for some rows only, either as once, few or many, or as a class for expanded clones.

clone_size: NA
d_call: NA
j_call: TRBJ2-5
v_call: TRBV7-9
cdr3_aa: CASSPQASSGETQYF
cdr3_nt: TGTGCCAGCAGCCCCCAGGCCTCAAGTGGGGAGACCCAGTACTTC

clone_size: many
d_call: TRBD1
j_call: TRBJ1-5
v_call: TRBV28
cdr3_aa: CASSPPDRVTFIPQHF
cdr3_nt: TGTGCCAGCAGTCCCCCGGACAGGGTGACCTTTATCCCCCAGCATTTT

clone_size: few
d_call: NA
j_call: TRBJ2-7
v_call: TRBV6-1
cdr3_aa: CASSPGEVSSYEQYF
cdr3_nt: TGTGCCAGCAGTCCCGGGGAGGTAAGCTCCTACGAGCAGTACTTC

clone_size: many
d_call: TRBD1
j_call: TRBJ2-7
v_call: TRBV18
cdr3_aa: CASSRSQGAGAYEQYF
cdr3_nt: TGTGCCAGCTCACGATCACAGGGGGCGGGGGCCTACGAGCAGTACTTC

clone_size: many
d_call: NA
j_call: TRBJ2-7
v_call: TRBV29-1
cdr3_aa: CSARDAAYEQYF
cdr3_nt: TGCAGCGCCCGGGACGCAGCCTACGAGCAGTACTTC

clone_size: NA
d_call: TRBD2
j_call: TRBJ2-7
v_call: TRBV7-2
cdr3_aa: CASSLALAGFEQYF
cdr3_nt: TGTGCCAGCAGCTTAGCACTAGCGGGATTCGAGCAGTACTTC

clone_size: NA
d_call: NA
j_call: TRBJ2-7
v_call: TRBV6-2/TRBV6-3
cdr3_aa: CASTEGLYEQYF
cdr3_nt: TGTGCCAGCACCGAGGGCCTCTACGAGCAGTACTTC

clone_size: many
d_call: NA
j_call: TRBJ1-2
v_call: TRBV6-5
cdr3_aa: CASRRTEHYGYTF
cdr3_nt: TGTGCCAGCAGACGGACGGAGCACTATGGCTACACCTTC

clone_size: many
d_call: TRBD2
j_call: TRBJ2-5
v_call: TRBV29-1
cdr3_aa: CSVETSGKTQYF
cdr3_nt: TGCAGCGTTGAAACTAGCGGGAAGACCCAGTACTTC

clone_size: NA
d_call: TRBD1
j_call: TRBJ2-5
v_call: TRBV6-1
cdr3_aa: CASSRDRDIEETQYF
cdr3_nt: TGTGCCAGCAGCCGGGACAGGGATATCGAAGAGACCCAGTACTTC

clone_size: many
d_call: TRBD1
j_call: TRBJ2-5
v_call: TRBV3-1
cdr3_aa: CASSLTPGQGLETQYF
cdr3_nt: TGTGCCAGCAGCCTTACTCCGGGACAGGGTTTAGAGACCCAGTACTTC

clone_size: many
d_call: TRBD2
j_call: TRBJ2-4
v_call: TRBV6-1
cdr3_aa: CASMGLAGVLGKNIQYF
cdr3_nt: TGTGCCAGCATGGGACTAGCGGGAGTATTAGGCAAAAACATTCAGTACTTC

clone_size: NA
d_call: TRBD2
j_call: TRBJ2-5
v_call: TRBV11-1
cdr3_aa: CASSAMGLAGSETQYF
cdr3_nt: TGTGCCAGCAGCGCGATGGGACTAGCGGGATCAGAGACCCAGTACTTC

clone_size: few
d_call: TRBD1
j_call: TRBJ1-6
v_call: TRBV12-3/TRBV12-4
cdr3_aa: CASSPTGANSPLHF
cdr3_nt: TGTGCCAGCAGTCCGACAGGGGCTAATTCACCCCTCCACTTT

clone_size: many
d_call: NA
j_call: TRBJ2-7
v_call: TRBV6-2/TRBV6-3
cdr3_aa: CASSLKETYEQYF
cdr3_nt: TGTGCCAGCAGTTTGAAGGAAACTTACGAGCAGTACTTC

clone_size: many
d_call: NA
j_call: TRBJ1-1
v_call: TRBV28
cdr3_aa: CASFRERAFF
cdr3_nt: TGTGCCAGCTTCAGGGAAAGAGCTTTCTTT

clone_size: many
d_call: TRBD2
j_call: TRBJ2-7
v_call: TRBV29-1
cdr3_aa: CSVENGGLANNNYEQYF
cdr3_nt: TGCAGCGTTGAGAATGGTGGACTAGCGAATAACAACTACGAGCAGTACTTC

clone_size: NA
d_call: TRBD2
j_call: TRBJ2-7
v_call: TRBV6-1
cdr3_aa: CASSGLAGEDDEQYF
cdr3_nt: TGTGCCAGCAGCGGACTAGCGGGAGAGGATGACGAGCAGTACTTC

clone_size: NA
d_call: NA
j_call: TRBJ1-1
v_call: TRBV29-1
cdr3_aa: CSVTGTETFNTEAFF
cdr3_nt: TGCAGCGTGACCGGGACCGAGACATTCAACACTGAAGCTTTCTTT

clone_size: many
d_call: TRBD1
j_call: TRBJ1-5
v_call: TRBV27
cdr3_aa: CASSFEGARNQPQHF
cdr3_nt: TGTGCCAGCAGTTTCGAGGGGGCCCGCAATCAGCCCCAGCATTTT

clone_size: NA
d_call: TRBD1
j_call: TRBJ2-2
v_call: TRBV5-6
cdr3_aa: CASSRGTGKAGELFF
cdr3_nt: TGTGCCAGCAGCAGAGGGACAGGGAAGGCCGGGGAGCTGTTTTTT

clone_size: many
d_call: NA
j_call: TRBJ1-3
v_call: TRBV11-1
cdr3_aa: CASSTTGPGLGNTIYF
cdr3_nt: TGTGCCAGCAGTACCACAGGGCCGGGACTAGGAAACACCATATATTTT

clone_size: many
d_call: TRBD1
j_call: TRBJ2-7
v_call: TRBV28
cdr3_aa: CASSPGQGAREQYF
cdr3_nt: TGTGCCAGCAGTCCGGGACAGGGGGCTCGCGAGCAGTACTTC

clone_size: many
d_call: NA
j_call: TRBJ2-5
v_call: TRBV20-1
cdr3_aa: CSARSSGRETQYF
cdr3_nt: TGCAGTGCTAGATCCTCGGGGAGGGAGACCCAGTACTTC

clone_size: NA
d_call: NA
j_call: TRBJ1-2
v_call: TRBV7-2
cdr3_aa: CASSVTGPMNYGYTF
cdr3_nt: TGTGCCAGCAGCGTAACAGGGCCTATGAACTATGGCTACACCTTC

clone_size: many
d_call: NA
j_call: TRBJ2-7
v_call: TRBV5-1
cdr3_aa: CASSLVGTDYEQYF
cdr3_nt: TGCGCCAGCAGCTTGGTTGGGACGGACTACGAGCAGTACTTC

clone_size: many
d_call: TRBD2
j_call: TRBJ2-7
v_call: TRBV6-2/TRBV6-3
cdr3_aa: CASSYGTSVGIYEQYF
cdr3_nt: TGTGCCAGCAGTTACGGGACTAGCGTCGGGATCTACGAGCAGTACTTC

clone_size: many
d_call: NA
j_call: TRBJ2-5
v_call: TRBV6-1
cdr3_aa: CASRTNPGEGLKTQYF
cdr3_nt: TGTGCCAGCAGAACCAATCCAGGGGAGGGCTTGAAGACCCAGTACTTC

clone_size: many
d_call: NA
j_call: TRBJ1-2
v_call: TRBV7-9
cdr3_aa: CASRSTYGLTRDYGYTF
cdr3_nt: TGTGCCAGCAGGTCAACTTATGGTCTCACAAGGGACTATGGCTACACCTTC